The present entry profiles one T cell receptor beta chain with its context. Its specificity is unknown. The germline V and J ends were trimmed by 3 bases and 3 bases, with 9 bases remaining between them. This CDR3 contains 14 residues. The germline V gene encodes CDR1 LNHDA and CDR2 SQIVND (reference sequence). The data were obtained in a study of T cell repertoires in ileal Crohn's disease. Overall study results and limits: All patients with clonality above 26.8% had endoscopic recurrence.

The table came from immunoSEQ multiplex PCR; TCRdb's copy has only in-frame clones and leaves some out. The sample contains roughly 13,000 clones, about 90% of which appear only once. The clonotype comes from an adult with Crohn's disease. The sequencing input was ileal tissue. The gene calls are TRBV19 and TRBJ1-5; no clear D. The DNA for the CDR3 is TGTGCCAGTAGTATCAAACAGTTCAATCAGCCCCAGCATTTT. As protein: CASSIKQFNQPQHF.